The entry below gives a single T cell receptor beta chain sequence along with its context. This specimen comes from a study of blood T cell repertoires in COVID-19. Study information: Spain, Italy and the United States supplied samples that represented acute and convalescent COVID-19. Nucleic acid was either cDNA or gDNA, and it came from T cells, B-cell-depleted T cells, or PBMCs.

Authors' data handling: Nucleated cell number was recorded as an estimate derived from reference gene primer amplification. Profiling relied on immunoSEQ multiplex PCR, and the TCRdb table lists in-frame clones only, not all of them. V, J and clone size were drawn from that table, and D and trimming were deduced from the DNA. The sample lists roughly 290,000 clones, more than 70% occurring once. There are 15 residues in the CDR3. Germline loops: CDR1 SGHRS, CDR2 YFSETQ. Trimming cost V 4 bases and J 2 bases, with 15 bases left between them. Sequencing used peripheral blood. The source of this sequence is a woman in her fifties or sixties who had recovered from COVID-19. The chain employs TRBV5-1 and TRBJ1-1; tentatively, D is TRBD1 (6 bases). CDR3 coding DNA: TGCGCCAGCAGCCTGAGACAGGTGGGTAACACTGAAGCTTTCTTT. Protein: CASSLRQVGNTEAFF.